The 18 T cell receptor beta chains below were found in one sample sequenced in a study of identical twins. MiXCR was run by TCRdb on the 5' RACE reads, yielding one entry per CDR3 protein. In the table there are around 1.7 million distinct CDR3 sequences, 25% to 35% of which are singletons. Sequences were obtained from cord blood. Receptor source: a newborn girl in good health.

The J gene is TRBJ2-1, the V gene TRBV6-6; no definite D call. Near its end, the DNA agrees better with TRBJ2-7, so the J call may be wrong. Germline V gene sequence: CDR1 MNHNY, CDR2 SVGAGI (reference sequence). This CDR3 has 13 amino acids. CDR3 DNA: TGTGCCAGCAGTACCGGGTACTACAATGAGCAGTACTTC. The encoded protein is CASSTGYYNEQYF.

This clonotype was seen a handful of times. The chain uses TRBV11-2 and TRBJ2-5; D remains unclear. Germline loops: CDR1 SGHAT, CDR2 FQNNGV. Trimming pared 1 base from V and 2 bases from J, leaving 11 bases between. The CDR3 is made up of 15 amino acids. CDR3 DNA: TGTGCCAGCAGCTTAGTGGGGTTCCCTCAAGAGACCCAGTACTTC. Translating it yields CASSLVGFPQETQYF.

In this sample, this clonotype turned up a few times. The V and J genes are TRBV4-2 and TRBJ1-2; unclear D gene. CDR1 and CDR2 (germline): LGHNA, YNFKEQ. V shed 0 bases and J shed 1 base, with 12 bases lying between them. The length of the CDR3 is 16 residues. The CDR3 DNA reads as TGTGCCAGCAGCCAAGACGCTCAAGGTATTAACTATGGCTACACCTTC. It specifies CASSQDAQGINYGYTF.

V and J are TRBV28 and TRBJ2-3, with 7 bases identical to TRBD2. Unmatched junction bases numbered 3, after V lost 4 bases and J lost 2 bases. The CDR3 covers 14 residues. Per germline, CDR1 MDHEN and CDR2 SYDVKM. CDR3 amino acids: CASSSGLVTDTQYF. CDR3 coding DNA: TGTGCCAGCAGTTCTGGACTAGTCACAGATACGCAGTATTTT.

V usage is TRBV20-1 and J usage is TRBJ1-2; 11 nucleotides line up with TRBD1. The CDR3 loop spans 13 amino acids. Germline loops: CDR1 DFQATT, CDR2 SNEGSKA (reference sequence). The J segment lost 8 bases and the V segment lost 3 bases, leaving 5 bases of the junction unmatched. The CDR3, as DNA: TGCAGTGCTAGCGGACAGGGGGCATACGGCTACACCTTC. Protein product: CSASGQGAYGYTF.

This clonotype was picked up a small number of times. The gene calls are TRBV5-1 and TRBJ2-7, with 11 bases lining up with TRBD2. CDR1 and CDR2 (germline): SGHRS, YFSETQ. V lost 3 bases to trimming and J lost 4 bases; unmatched junction nucleotides: 6. The CDR3 sequence is 15 residues long. CDR3 sequence (DNA): TGCGCCAGCAGCTCACTAGCGGGAGATAATTACGAGCAGTACTTC. Amino acid sequence: CASSSLAGDNYEQYF.

This clonotype showed up just a few times. This may stem from a read error, because a much larger clone lies one nucleotide away. V and J are TRBV29-1 and TRBJ1-1; no reliable D call. The germline CDR1 and CDR2 sequences are SQVTM and ANQGSEA. This CDR3 spans 11 amino acids. Trimming took 5 bases from V and 1 from J, leaving 5 bases between them. Here the CDR3 reads CSVKENTEAFF. The DNA for the CDR3 is TGCAGCGTTAAGGAGAACACTGAAGCTTTCTTT.

The V and J genes are TRBV28 and TRBJ1-6; 8 bases align to TRBD1. The CDR3 loop spans 20 amino acids. V trimming: 3 bases; J trimming: 4 bases; junction bases outside the gene matches: 17. The germline V gene has CDR1 MDHEN and CDR2 SYDVKM. CDR3 sequence reads: CASSFLRTGTIPPYNSPLHF. CDR3 bases: TGTGCCAGCAGTTTCCTCCGGACAGGGACAATCCCTCCATATAATTCACCCCTCCACTTT.

The chain links TRBV3-1 to TRBJ1-5, with D hard to call. The CDR3 length is 14 residues. Germline CDR1 and CDR2: LGHDT and YNNKEL (reference sequence). Trimming cost V 1 base and J 3 bases, with 7 bases left between them. The chain's CDR3 is CASSQASSNQPQHF. For the CDR3, the DNA is TGTGCCAGCAGCCAAGCTTCCTCCAATCAGCCCCAGCATTTT.

This clonotype occurred a few times. The chain combines TRBV20-1 with TRBJ2-5, with a tentative D call TRBD2 (5 bases). Germline V lookup: CDR1 DFQATT, CDR2 SNEGSKA (reference sequence). V shed 3 bases and J shed 11 bases, with 16 bases lying between them. This CDR3 region has 12 residues. The CDR3 protein is CSASRGHNEQYF. The CDR3 nucleotides are TGCAGTGCTAGTCGGGGTCACAATGAGCAGTACTTC.

This clonotype has a handful of counts. DNA of the CDR3: TGTGCCAGCAGCCCACACCCACAGGGCCAACGGACCCAGTACTTC. Encoded protein: CASSPHPQGQRTQYF. The chain uses TRBV3-1 and TRBJ2-5; a possible D gene is TRBD1 (6 bases). The CDR3 has 15 amino acids. Germline V CDR1 and CDR2: LGHDT, YNNKEL (reference sequence). Trimming shortened V by 4 bases and J by 7 bases, and 19 bases separated the two germline ends.

The CDR3 loop reads CASRASGFSYNEQYF. As DNA, the CDR3 is TGTGCCAGCAGGGCTAGCGGCTTCTCCTACAATGAGCAGTACTTC. The rearrangement joins TRBV9 to TRBJ2-5, with TRBD2 matching over 7 bases. From germline, CDR1 is SGDLS and CDR2 YYNGEE. The V gene end was trimmed by 5 bases and the J gene end by 11 bases; junction bases not matched to a gene: 18. This CDR3 is built from 15 residues.

A word on this clonotype: One end of the junction fails to match germline, which may point to a read error. This rearrangement joins TRBV12-3 or TRBV12-4 to TRBJ2-3, with D hard to call. This CDR3 has 13 residues. The CDR3 nucleotides read TGTGCCAGCAGTTTTGGCAGCACAGATACGGAGTATTTT. Translation: CASSFGSTDTEYF.

The V call is TRBV10-3, the J call TRBJ1-1; perhaps TRBD1 as D (5 bases). CDR3 length: 15 amino acids. V gave up 4 bases and J gave up 5 bases, with 17 bases separating them. From germline, CDR1 is ENHRY and CDR2 SYGVKD. As DNA, the CDR3 is TGTGCCATCAGTGGGGACCCACCCCGGGGGACTGAAGCTTTCTTT. This sequence encodes CAISGDPPRGTEAFF.

This chain connects TRBV14 to TRBJ2-4; tentative D call: TRBD1 (5 bases). V dropped 2 bases and J dropped 1 base, with 15 bases sitting between them. The length of the CDR3 is 17 residues. Germline-derived CDR1 and CDR2 are SGHDN and FVKESK. CDR3 sequence: CASSQPLLPGAKNIQYF. CDR3 coding DNA: TGTGCCAGCAGCCAACCGCTCTTACCAGGGGCCAAAAACATTCAGTACTTC.

The V and J genes are TRBV20-1 and TRBJ1-5; possible D gene TRBD1, 6 bases. V shed 3 bases and J shed 3 bases, with 12 bases lying between them. Germline loops: CDR1 DFQATT, CDR2 SNEGSKA (reference sequence). The CDR3 has 14 amino acids. CDR3 DNA sequence: TGCAGTGCTAGTGGACAGCCCACCAATCAGCCCCAGCATTTT. It encodes CSASGQPTNQPQHF.

CDR3 region: CATSREMENTEAFF. CDR3 nucleotide sequence: TGTGCCACCAGCAGAGAAATGGAGAACACTGAAGCTTTCTTT. V is TRBV15 and J is TRBJ1-1; D not certain. V shed 0 bases and J shed 1 base, with 6 bases lying between them. The CDR3 is 14 amino acids. Germline V gene lookup returns CDR1 LNHNV and CDR2 YYDKDF (reference sequence).

This clonotype has more than one count but fewer than ten. This may be a read error: a much more frequent sequence differs by one nucleotide. The rearrangement uses TRBV27 and TRBJ2-6; TRBD1 is a possible D gene (5 bases). Germline V gene lookup returns CDR1 MNHEY and CDR2 SMNVEV (reference sequence). This CDR3 is built from 14 residues. The CDR3 bases are TGTGCCAGCAGTTTAGCCGGTGGGGCCAGCGTCCTGACTTTC. Amino acid sequence: CASSLAGGASVLTF. The entire variable domain, with the rest obtained from reference TRBV27 and TRBJ2-6, is as follows: EAQVTQNPRYLITVTGKKLTVTCSQNMNHEYMSWYRQDPGLGLRQIYYSMNVEVTDKGDVPEGYKVSRKEKRNFPLILESPSPNQTSLYFCASSLAGGASVLTFGAGSRLTVL.